Each of the 25 T cell receptor beta chains below was sequenced from the same sample in a study of blood T cell repertoires in COVID-19. Libraries were prepared by immunoSEQ multiplex PCR; TCRdb keeps only in-frame clonotypes and omits some of them. The sample holds over 150,000 clones, 90% to 95% seen once. Sequencing input: peripheral blood. These TCRs come from a man aged 50 to 59 with acute or convalescent COVID-19.

This clone was observed a few times. At the DNA level, this CDR3 is encoded by other sequences in the same sample as well. The chain recombines TRBV19 with TRBJ1-5; no clear D gene. The CDR3 consists of 14 residues. Germline CDR1 reads LNHDA; CDR2 reads SQIVND (reference sequence). The V and J ends lost 5 bases and 1 base respectively, with 9 bases between them. The chain's CDR3 is CASSYRDSNQPQHF. The CDR3 DNA reads TGTGCCAGTAGTTACAGAGACAGCAATCAGCCCCAGCATTTT.

This chain joins TRBV7-2 and TRBJ1-5, with D hard to call. Germline values: CDR1 SGHTA, CDR2 FQGNSA. V was shortened by 3 bases and J by 5 bases, with 8 bases between the two germline ends. The CDR3 extends over 13 amino acids. This CDR3 is CASSFQVDQPQHF. For the CDR3, the DNA is TGTGCCAGCAGCTTCCAGGTTGATCAGCCCCAGCATTTT.

The CDR3 reads CASSLQGVNQPQHF. As DNA, the CDR3 is TGTGCCAGCAGTCTTCAGGGGGTAAATCAGCCCCAGCATTTT. V gene TRBV28 combines with J gene TRBJ1-5, with TRBD1 identical over 7 bases. The CDR3 is 14 residues long. J was trimmed by 4 bases and V by 5 bases; bases with no gene match: 5. Germline-derived CDR1 and CDR2 are MDHEN and SYDVKM.

This chain uses TRBV7-8 with TRBJ1-6; 7 bases align to TRBD1. CDR1 is SGHVS and CDR2 is FQNEAQ in the germline V gene. The CDR3 runs 14 residues. The V segment lost 5 bases and the J segment 12 bases; nucleotides outside the gene matches: 10. This chain's CDR3 is CASSLRQGFLPLHF. As DNA, the CDR3 is TGTGCCAGCAGCCTCCGACAGGGCTTTTTACCCCTCCACTTT.

This chain joins TRBV5-1 and TRBJ1-1, with a possible D match to TRBD1 (6 bases). V lost 7 bases and J lost 0, with 13 bases in between. The V gene's germline CDR1 is SGHRS and CDR2 YFSETQ. CDR3 length: 14 residues. The CDR3 DNA reads as TGCGCCAGCCAGGGGTCTTTCCTGAACACTGAAGCTTTCTTT. It yields the protein CASQGSFLNTEAFF. Variable domain in full (rest from reference TRBV5-1 and TRBJ1-1): KAGVTQTPRYLIKTRGQQVTLSCSPISGHRSVSWYQQTPGQGLQFLFEYFSETQRNKGNFPGRFSGRQFSNSRSEMNVSTLELGDSALYLCASQGSFLNTEAFFGQGTRLTVV.

The rearrangement uses TRBV5-1 and TRBJ1-1; 9 bases are shared with TRBD1. V lost 4 bases, J lost 1 base, and 2 bases stayed unmatched. The CDR3 covers 14 residues. CDR1 and CDR2 from the germline V gene are SGHRS and YFSETQ. The CDR3 is CASSRTGANTEAFF. The CDR3 nucleotides read TGCGCCAGCAGCCGGACAGGGGCGAACACTGAAGCTTTCTTT.

The chain carries TRBV7-3 and TRBJ2-5; 7 bases line up with TRBD1. The trim removed 5 bases at V and 5 bases at J, leaving 8 bases unmatched. This CDR3 spans 14 amino acids. CDR1 SGHTA and CDR2 FQGTGA come from the germline V gene. CDR3 amino acids: CASSPFRDSETQYF. The CDR3 DNA reads TGTGCCAGCAGCCCTTTCCGGGACAGCGAGACCCAGTACTTC.

The rearrangement links TRBV5-1 to TRBJ1-3; 8 bases map to TRBD1. J lost 7 bases, V lost 4 bases, and 4 bases had no gene match. The CDR3 is made up of 13 amino acids. Germline V CDR1 and CDR2: SGHRS, YFSETQ. CDR3 residues: CASSQGAGNTIYF. The DNA for the CDR3 is TGCGCCAGCAGCCAGGGGGCGGGGAACACCATATATTTT.

The rearrangement uses TRBV5-6 and TRBJ1-5, with 10 bases lining up with TRBD1. This CDR3 has 18 residues. V gave up 7 bases and J gave up 2 bases; unmatched junction bases: 15. Germline lookup yields CDR1 SGHDT and CDR2 YYEEEE. CDR3 amino acids: CASYYCRDRGPGNQPQHF. The DNA for the CDR3 is TGTGCCAGCTATTATTGCCGAGACAGGGGGCCGGGCAATCAGCCCCAGCATTTT.

The chain joins TRBV5-1 to TRBJ1-6; D unresolved. V lost 4 bases and J lost 14, with 13 bases in between. CDR3 length: 12 amino acids. The germline gives CDR1 SGHRS, CDR2 YFSETQ. CDR3 nucleotide sequence: TGCGCCAGCAGCAGTTTGGAGGGCGCCCTCCACTTT. This translates into CASSSLEGALHF.

V gene TRBV27 combines with J gene TRBJ1-5, with 7 bases fitting TRBD1. The CDR3 totals 14 residues. Germline values: CDR1 MNHEY, CDR2 SMNVEV (reference sequence). Germline trimming cut 5 bases from V and 4 bases from J; bases unmatched to any gene: 5. The CDR3: CASSITGDNQPQHF. In DNA form, the CDR3 reads TGTGCCAGCAGTATAACAGGGGATAATCAGCCCCAGCATTTT.

The J gene is TRBJ2-5, the V gene TRBV9; D possibly corresponds to TRBD2 (6 bases). V gave up 2 bases and J gave up 5 bases, with 16 bases separating them. Germline V CDR1 and CDR2: SGDLS, YYNGEE. The CDR3 runs 15 residues. The CDR3 nucleotides are TGTGCCAGCAGCGTGCGCCCCTCGAGCGGGGAGACCCAGTACTTC. Encoded protein: CASSVRPSSGETQYF.

The chain recombines TRBV5-6 with TRBJ2-7, with TRBD1 identical over 9 bases. From germline, CDR1 is SGHDT and CDR2 YYEEEE. V lost 4 bases and J lost 3; bases outside the gene matches: 2. The CDR3 has 13 residues. DNA for the CDR3: TGTGCCAGCAGCGGGACAGGGTTCTACGAGCAGTACTTC. Amino acids: CASSGTGFYEQYF.

This CDR3 is CASSDRDYGYTF. As DNA, the CDR3 is TGTGCCAGCAGTGACCGGGACTATGGCTACACCTTC. This chain uses TRBV6-4 with TRBJ1-2; D is ambiguous. Germline CDR1 MRHNA, CDR2 SNTAGT. The V and J ends lost 2 bases and 3 bases respectively, with 4 bases between them. The CDR3 is 12 amino acids.

In this sample, this clone turned up once. The chain recombines TRBV5-4 with TRBJ2-3; D may be TRBD1 (6 bases). The V gene lost 3 bases and the J gene lost 1 base, with 6 bases spanning the gap. Germline values: CDR1 SGHNT, CDR2 YYREEE (reference sequence). The CDR3 spans 13 residues. Here the CDR3 reads CASSWTGTDTQYF. Written as DNA, the CDR3 is TGTGCCAGCAGCTGGACAGGCACAGATACGCAGTATTTT.

V gene TRBV27 combines with J gene TRBJ2-3, with unresolved D. Trimming cost V 3 bases and J 0 bases, with 16 bases left between them. This CDR3 contains 17 residues. CDR1 and CDR2 (germline): MNHEY, SMNVEV (reference sequence). CDR3 bases: TGTGCCAGCAGTTTCTGGGCCACCAGCCCGAGCACAGATACGCAGTATTTT. Encoded protein: CASSFWATSPSTDTQYF.

This chain links TRBV4-1 with TRBJ1-2; D unclear. The CDR3 is made up of 17 amino acids. Germline V gene lookup returns CDR1 MGHRA and CDR2 YSYEKL. V was shortened by 1 base and J by 0 bases, with 15 bases between the two germline ends. CDR3: CASSQAASGWANYGYTF. CDR3 bases: TGCGCCAGCAGCCAAGCCGCTTCCGGGTGGGCTAACTATGGCTACACCTTC.

V and J are TRBV10-1 and TRBJ1-5; TRBD1 aligns across 7 bases. V lost 5 bases and J lost 0; bases outside the gene matches: 7. Germline-derived CDR1 and CDR2 are WNHNN and SYGVQD (reference sequence). The CDR3 covers 16 residues. As DNA, the CDR3 is TGCGCCAGCAGTTCCGGGACAGTTTATAGCAATCAGCCCCAGCATTTT. Encoded protein: CASSSGTVYSNQPQHF.

The V gene is TRBV14, the J gene TRBJ2-2; D perhaps matches TRBD2 (6 bases). V lost 0 bases and J 7 bases, leaving 15 bases between the germline ends. Germline V gene data show CDR1 as SGHDN and CDR2 as FVKESK. The CDR3 is 16 residues long. The CDR3 nucleotides are TGTGCCAGCAGCCAAGAGGACTACCTCATCCGCGGGGAGCTGTTTTTT. Encoded protein: CASSQEDYLIRGELFF.

The gene calls are TRBV6-5 and TRBJ1-6; 7 bases are shared with TRBD1. V shed 6 bases, J shed 7 bases, and the junction held 9 bases outside the gene matches. This CDR3 is 15 amino acids long. Per germline, CDR1 MNHEY and CDR2 SVGAGI. The CDR3 region has the DNA TGTGCCAGCAGACCAAACAGGGGCCAAAATTCACCCCTCCACTTT. Amino acid sequence: CASRPNRGQNSPLHF.

The V gene is TRBV4-3, the J gene TRBJ2-6, with D unresolved. V gave up 3 bases and J gave up 1 base, with 7 bases separating them. This CDR3 is built from 15 residues. Germline values: CDR1 LGHNA, CDR2 YSLEER. DNA of the CDR3: TGCGCCAGCAGCCAGAGCGCGTCTGGGGCCAACGTCCTGACTTTC. Translation: CASSQSASGANVLTF.

The genes are TRBV5-4 and TRBJ2-1, with D perhaps TRBD1 (6 bases). The germline CDR1 and CDR2 sequences are SGHNT and YYREEE (reference sequence). This CDR3 comprises 14 residues. The germline V and J ends were trimmed by 4 bases and 3 bases, with 11 bases remaining between them. The CDR3 here is CASSRQGRYNEQFF. The CDR3 DNA follows: TGTGCCAGCAGCCGGCAGGGGCGCTACAATGAGCAGTTCTTC.

The V gene is TRBV9, the J gene TRBJ2-1; TRBD2 agrees at 14 bases. CDR1 is SGDLS and CDR2 is YYNGEE in the germline V gene. The CDR3 length is 17 residues. V lost 0 bases and J lost 7; bases outside the gene matches: 6. The DNA for the CDR3 is TGTGCCAGCAGCGTAGGGGGACTAGCGGGAGTTCAAAATGAGCAGTTCTTC. It is translated as CASSVGGLAGVQNEQFF.

With respect to this clone: At the DNA level, this CDR3 is encoded by other sequences in the same sample as well. The rearrangement links TRBV6-1 to TRBJ1-1; no reliable D call. CDR3 size: 12 residues. The V and J ends lost 5 bases and 0 bases respectively, with 4 bases between them. The germline CDR1 and CDR2 sequences are MNHNS and SASEGT. The CDR3 is CASSFMNTEAFF. CDR3 DNA sequence: TGTGCCAGCAGTTTTATGAACACTGAAGCTTTCTTT.

The genes are TRBV2 and TRBJ1-4, with D maybe TRBD1 (5 bases). The germline V gene has CDR1 SNHLY and CDR2 FYNNEI. The CDR3 runs to 14 residues. Trimming removed 2 bases from V and 8 bases from J, with 12 bases in between. The CDR3 DNA reads TGTGCCAGCAGTGAAATGGGACTGGGAGAAAAACTGTTTTTT. Translation: CASSEMGLGEKLFF.